The 2 T cell receptor beta chains given below trace back to one sample, sequenced in a study of blood T cell repertoires in COVID-19. The data were produced by immunoSEQ multiplex PCR, yet TCRdb's version contains in-frame clones alone and is incomplete. The sample includes some 100,000 clones, about 91% of them seen just once. The sequenced material came from peripheral blood. The source of these receptors is a woman aged 70 to 79 with acute or convalescent COVID-19.

The rearrangement links TRBV6-2 or TRBV6-3 to TRBJ2-5; the D gene is possibly TRBD2 (6 bases). This CDR3 is built from 14 residues. The V gene lost 5 bases and the J gene lost 5 bases, with 15 bases spanning the gap. CDR1 is MNHEY and CDR2 is SVGEGT in the germline V gene. CDR3 region: CASSPLGEEETQYF. Here the CDR3 DNA reads TGTGCCAGCAGTCCATTGGGGGAGGAGGAGACCCAGTACTTC.

The chain links TRBV28 to TRBJ2-3; a possible D gene is TRBD2 (5 bases). Trimming removed 4 bases from V and 3 bases from J, with 5 bases in between. This CDR3 is 12 amino acids long. Germline CDR1 reads MDHEN; CDR2 reads SYDVKM. The CDR3 region has the DNA TGTGCCAGCAGTTCGGGAACAGATACGCAGTATTTT. Protein: CASSSGTDTQYF.